This TCR beta chain was recovered during a study of circulating and synovial CD4+ cells in juvenile arthritis. This CDR3 has 14 residues. Germline V lookup: CDR1 LNHDA, CDR2 SQIVND (reference sequence). Comment on this clone: At one end, the junction sequence differs from germline, possibly due to a read error.

TCRdb's copy holds only in-frame clones and misses some; the assay was immunoSEQ multiplex PCR. The sample has some 33,000 clones, approximately 94% seen once. Sequenced samples came from active juvenile idiopathic arthritis patients. The chain combines TRBV19 with TRBJ1-2; no clear D gene. The source material was CD4+ T cells from blood. The TCR originated in a human donor with juvenile idiopathic arthritis. In nucleotides, the CDR3 is TGTGCCAGTGGAGCGAGGAGCACCAACTATGGCCACACCTTC. Translated: CASGARSTNYGHTF.